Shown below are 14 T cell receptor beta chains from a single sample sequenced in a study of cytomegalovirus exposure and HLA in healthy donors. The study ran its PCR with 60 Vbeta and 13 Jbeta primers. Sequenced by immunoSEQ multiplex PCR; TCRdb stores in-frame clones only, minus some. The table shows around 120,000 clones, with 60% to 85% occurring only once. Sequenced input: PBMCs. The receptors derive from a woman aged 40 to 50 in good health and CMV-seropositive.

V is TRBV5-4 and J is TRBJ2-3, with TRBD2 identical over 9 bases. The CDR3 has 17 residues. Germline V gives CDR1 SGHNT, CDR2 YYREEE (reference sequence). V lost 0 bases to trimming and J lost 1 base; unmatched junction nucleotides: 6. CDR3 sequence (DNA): TGTGCCAGCAGCTTGGCGGGCGGGGGGGTTGGCACAGATACGCAGTATTTT. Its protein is CASSLAGGGVGTDTQYF.

In DNA form, the CDR3 reads TGTGCCAGCAGCTCGGCCGGGACTAGCGGGAGGTTCGGTGAGCAGTTCTTC. Encoded protein: CASSSAGTSGRFGEQFF. The chain has TRBV7-9 and TRBJ2-1, with 15 bases identical to TRBD2. With 4 bases clipped from V and 9 bases from J, the junction kept 10 bases outside the gene matches. Germline loops: CDR1 SEHNR, CDR2 FQNEAQ (reference sequence). There are 17 residues in the CDR3. The variable domain in full, with the rest retrieved from reference TRBV7-9 and TRBJ2-1, is DTGVSQNPRHKITKRGQNVTFRCDPISEHNRLYWYRQTLGQGPEFLTYFQNEAQLEKSRLLSDRFSAERPKGSFSTLEIQRTEQGDSAMYLCASSSAGTSGRFGEQFFGPGTRLTVL.

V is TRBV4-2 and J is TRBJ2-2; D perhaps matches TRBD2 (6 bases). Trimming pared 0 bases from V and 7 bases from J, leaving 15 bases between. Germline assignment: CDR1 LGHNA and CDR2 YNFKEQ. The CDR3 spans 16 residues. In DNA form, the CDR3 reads TGTGCCAGCAGCCAAGATCACCGGGAGAGTGGCGGGGAGCTGTTTTTT. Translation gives CASSQDHRESGGELFF.

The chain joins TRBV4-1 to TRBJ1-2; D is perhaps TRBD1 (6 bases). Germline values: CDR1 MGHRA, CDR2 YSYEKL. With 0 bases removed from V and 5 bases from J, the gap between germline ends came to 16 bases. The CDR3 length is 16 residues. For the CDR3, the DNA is TGCGCCAGCAGCCAAGATCCCCTAGGGGGTAGTTATGGCTACACCTTC. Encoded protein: CASSQDPLGGSYGYTF.

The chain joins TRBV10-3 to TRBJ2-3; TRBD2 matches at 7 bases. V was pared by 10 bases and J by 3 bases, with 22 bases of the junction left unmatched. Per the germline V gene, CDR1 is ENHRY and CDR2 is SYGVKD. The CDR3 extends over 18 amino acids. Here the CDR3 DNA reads TGTGCCACAGGGACCAGCGAGGCGGGGAGGGTGGGAACAGATACGCAGTATTTT. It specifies CATGTSEAGRVGTDTQYF.

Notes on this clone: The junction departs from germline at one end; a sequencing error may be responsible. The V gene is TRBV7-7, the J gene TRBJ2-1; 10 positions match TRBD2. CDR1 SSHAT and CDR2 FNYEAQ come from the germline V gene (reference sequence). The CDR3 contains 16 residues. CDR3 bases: TGTGCTAGCAGCTCGGGACTAGCGCCGAATGTCAATGAGCAGTTCTTC. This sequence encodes CASSSGLAPNVNEQFF. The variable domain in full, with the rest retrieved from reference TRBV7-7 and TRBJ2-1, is GAGVSQSPRYKVTKRGQDVTLRCDPISSHATLYWYQQALGQGPEFLTYFNYEAQPDKSGLPSDRFSAERPEGSISTLTIQRTEQRDSAMYRCASSSGLAPNVNEQFFGPGTRLTVL.

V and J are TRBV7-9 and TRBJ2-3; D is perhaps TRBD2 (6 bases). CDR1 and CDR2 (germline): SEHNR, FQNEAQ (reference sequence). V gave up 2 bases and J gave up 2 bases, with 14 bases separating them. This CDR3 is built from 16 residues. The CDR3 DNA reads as TGTGCCAGCAGCTTAATAGCGGACCTACTCACAGATACGCAGTATTTT. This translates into CASSLIADLLTDTQYF.

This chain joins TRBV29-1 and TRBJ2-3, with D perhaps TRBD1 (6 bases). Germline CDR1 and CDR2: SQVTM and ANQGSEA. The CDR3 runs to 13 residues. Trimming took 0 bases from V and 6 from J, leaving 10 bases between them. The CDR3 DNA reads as TGCAGCGTTGAAGAAGGGGGTTCGGATACGCAGTATTTT. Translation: CSVEEGGSDTQYF.

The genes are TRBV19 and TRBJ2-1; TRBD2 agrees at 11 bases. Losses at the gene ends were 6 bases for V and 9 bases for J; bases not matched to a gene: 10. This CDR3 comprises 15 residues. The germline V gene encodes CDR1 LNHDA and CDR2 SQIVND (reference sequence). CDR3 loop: CASRPSGRLWSEQFF. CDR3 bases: TGTGCCAGTAGACCTAGCGGGAGGCTTTGGAGTGAGCAGTTCTTC.

The CDR3 DNA sequence: TGCGCCAGCAGTCATGTCGTCGGGGGGGAGGGACTAGCGGGGAGGGCCGGGGAGCTGTTTTTT. Its translation: CASSHVVGGEGLAGRAGELFF. The chain carries TRBV4-3 and TRBJ2-2; TRBD2 matches at 13 bases. Looked up from germline, CDR1 is LGHNA and CDR2 is YSLEER. The CDR3 totals 21 residues. V shed 6 bases, J shed 6 bases, and the junction held 22 bases outside the gene matches.

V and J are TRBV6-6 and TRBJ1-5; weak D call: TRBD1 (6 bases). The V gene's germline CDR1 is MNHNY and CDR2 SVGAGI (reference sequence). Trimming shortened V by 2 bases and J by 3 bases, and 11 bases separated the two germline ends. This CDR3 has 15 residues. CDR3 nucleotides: TGTGCCAGCAGTTACCCTACAGGGATCAATCAGCCCCAGCATTTT. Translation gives CASSYPTGINQPQHF.

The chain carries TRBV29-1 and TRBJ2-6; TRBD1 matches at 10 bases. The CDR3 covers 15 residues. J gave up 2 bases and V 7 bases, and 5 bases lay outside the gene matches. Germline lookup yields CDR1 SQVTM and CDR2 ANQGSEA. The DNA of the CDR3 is TGCAGCGGCCGGGACAGGGGTCCTGGGGCCAACGTCCTGACTTTC. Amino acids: CSGRDRGPGANVLTF.

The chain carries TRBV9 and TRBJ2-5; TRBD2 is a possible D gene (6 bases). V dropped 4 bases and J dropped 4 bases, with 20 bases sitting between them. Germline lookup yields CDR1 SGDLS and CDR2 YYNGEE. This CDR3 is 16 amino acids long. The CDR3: CASSLGEATKGETQYF. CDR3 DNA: TGTGCCAGCAGCCTGGGGGAGGCAACAAAGGGAGAGACCCAGTACTTC.

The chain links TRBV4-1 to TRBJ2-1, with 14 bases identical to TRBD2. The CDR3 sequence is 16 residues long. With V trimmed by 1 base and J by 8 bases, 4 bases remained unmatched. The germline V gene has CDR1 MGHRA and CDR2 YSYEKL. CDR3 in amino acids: CASSQAGLAGDYEQFF. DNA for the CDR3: TGCGCCAGCAGCCAAGCGGGACTAGCGGGAGACTATGAGCAGTTCTTC.